This T cell receptor beta chain came from a study of shared T cell receptors in the human thymus. V lost 6 bases and J 4 bases, leaving 6 bases between the germline ends. Germline values: CDR1 MGHDK, CDR2 SYGVNS. The CDR3 consists of 12 residues. Produced via immunoSEQ multiplex PCR; TCRdb's table is partial and in-frame only. This sample has roughly 550,000 clones, with 75% to 85% found just once. These records were also assigned to another study, of human thymus T cells. As that study records: Each of the donors was a healthy Finnish infant who was undergoing open corrective cardiac surgery for congenital heart defects. Thymic material originated from resections removed in the course of corrective heart surgery. Unrelated people showed highly overlapping thymic repertoires, related research reported.

The sequenced material came from thymocytes. The TCR originated in a boy under two years old with a congenital heart defect. The gene calls are TRBV25-1 and TRBJ1-4; D gene ambiguous. CDR3 loop: CASRGSNEKLFF. For the CDR3, the DNA is TGTGCCAGCAGGGGCAGTAATGAAAAACTGTTTTTT.